The 17 T cell receptor beta chains in this list originate from one sample, sequenced in a study of cytomegalovirus exposure and HLA in healthy donors. PCR used 60 Vbeta primers and 13 Jbeta primers. The data were produced by immunoSEQ multiplex PCR, yet TCRdb's version contains in-frame clones alone and is incomplete. The sample holds roughly 170,000 clones, 80% seen once. Sequenced input: PBMCs. The source is a boy between 10 and 17 years old in good health and CMV-seronegative.

This clone occurred once. The chain recombines TRBV4-1 with TRBJ2-2; 11 bases fit TRBD2. Germline CDR1 reads MGHRA; CDR2 reads YSYEKL. The V and J ends lost 3 bases and 1 base, in that order; junction bases with no gene match: 7. The length of the CDR3 is 18 residues. Here the CDR3 reads CASSQKVTSGGNTGELFF. In DNA form, the CDR3 reads TGCGCCAGCAGCCAGAAGGTCACTAGCGGGGGGAACACCGGGGAGCTGTTTTTT.

The chain carries TRBV27 and TRBJ1-2; tentative D call: TRBD1 (5 bases). The CDR3 is 12 amino acids. The germline gives CDR1 MNHEY, CDR2 SMNVEV (reference sequence). Trimming removed 6 bases from V and 8 bases from J, with 13 bases in between. CDR3 in DNA: TGTGCCAGCAGCCTTGGGGGGGACGGCTACACCTTC. Protein product: CASSLGGDGYTF.

This clone was counted between two and nine times. This chain joins TRBV7-2 and TRBJ1-2, with 8 bases identical to TRBD1. V lost 2 bases, J lost 6 bases, and 8 bases stayed unmatched. Germline lookup yields CDR1 SGHTA and CDR2 FQGNSA. The CDR3 loop spans 15 amino acids. CDR3 residues: CASSLSAGGADGYTF. DNA for the CDR3: TGTGCCAGCAGCTTATCGGCAGGGGGCGCGGATGGCTACACCTTC.

This clone was picked up one time. J is TRBJ1-2 and V is TRBV5-8; D ambiguous. Trimming took 2 bases from V and 0 from J, leaving 8 bases between them. Germline V gene data show CDR1 as SGHTS and CDR2 as YDEGEE. The CDR3 is 14 residues long. The CDR3 DNA is TGTGCCAGCAGCTTCGACTACACTAACTATGGCTACACCTTC. Translation: CASSFDYTNYGYTF.

The rearrangement uses TRBV19 and TRBJ1-4, with TRBD1 matching over 10 bases. Trimming took 5 bases from V and 6 from J; bases not matched to a gene: 6. From germline, CDR1 is LNHDA and CDR2 SQIVND (reference sequence). This CDR3 comprises 15 residues. CDR3 bases: TGTGCCAGTAGTCTCCGTGGACAGGGGGATGAAAAACTGTTTTTT. Its protein product is CASSLRGQGDEKLFF.

CDR3 region: CASSQDQGNTGELFF. DNA of the CDR3: TGTGCCAGCAGCCAAGACCAGGGGAACACCGGGGAGCTGTTTTTT. The V gene is TRBV14, the J gene TRBJ2-2; possible D gene TRBD1, 5 bases. Looked up from germline, CDR1 is SGHDN and CDR2 is FVKESK. This CDR3 spans 15 amino acids. V gave up 0 bases and J gave up 1 base, with 6 bases separating them.

The chain has TRBV5-4 and TRBJ2-2; tentatively, D is TRBD2 (6 bases). The V and J ends lost 4 bases and 7 bases respectively, with 14 bases between them. This CDR3 spans 14 amino acids. Per the germline V gene, CDR1 is SGHNT and CDR2 is YYREEE (reference sequence). The CDR3 region is CASSGGGADGELFF. The DNA for the CDR3 is TGTGCCAGCAGCGGTGGAGGGGCGGACGGGGAGCTGTTTTTT.

The V call is TRBV19, the J call TRBJ1-3; D unresolved. Per germline, CDR1 LNHDA and CDR2 SQIVND (reference sequence). This CDR3 has 16 amino acids. Trimming shortened V by 3 bases and J by 2 bases, and 14 bases separated the two germline ends. The CDR3 bases are TGTGCCAGTAGTATGCCCCGTGGAGTGACTGGAAACACCATATATTTT. The encoded protein is CASSMPRGVTGNTIYF.

This clone was detected once. This CDR3 is CSAADRVNTEAFF. CDR3 bases: TGCAGCGCCGCGGACAGGGTGAACACTGAAGCTTTCTTT. The gene calls are TRBV29-1 and TRBJ1-1, with 8 bases aligning to TRBD1. CDR1 and CDR2 (germline): SQVTM, ANQGSEA. Trimming at V came to 7 bases and at J to 0 bases, leaving 4 bases not matched to a gene. The CDR3 runs to 13 residues. The full variable domain, completed using reference TRBV29-1 and TRBJ1-1, is SAVISQKPSRDICQRGTSLTIQCQVDSQVTMMFWYRQQPGQSLTLIATANQGSEATYESGFVIDKFPISRPNLTFSTLTVSNMSPEDSSIYLCSAADRVNTEAFFGQGTRLTVV.

The chain recombines TRBV5-1 with TRBJ2-7, with 7 bases identical to TRBD1. The junction had 4 bases not matched to a gene; V was cut back by 4 bases and J by 3 bases. This CDR3 contains 13 residues. Looked up from germline, CDR1 is SGHRS and CDR2 is YFSETQ. This CDR3 reads CASSPGQNYEQYF. CDR3 in DNA: TGCGCCAGCAGCCCGGGACAGAACTACGAGCAGTACTTC.

The V gene is TRBV19, the J gene TRBJ2-7; 10 bases fit TRBD2. The germline CDR1 and CDR2 sequences are LNHDA and SQIVND (reference sequence). The V and J ends lost 5 bases and 3 bases, in that order; junction bases with no gene match: 4. The length of the CDR3 is 14 residues. CDR3 residues: CASSPSGSFYEQYF. CDR3 nucleotides: TGTGCCAGTAGTCCTAGCGGGAGTTTCTACGAGCAGTACTTC.

The chain employs TRBV19 and TRBJ2-3; TRBD2 matches at 12 bases. This CDR3 is built from 15 residues. V shed 5 bases, J shed 4 bases, and the junction held 4 bases outside the gene matches. Per the germline V gene, CDR1 is LNHDA and CDR2 is SQIVND (reference sequence). CDR3 DNA: TGTGCCAGTAGTTTGACTAGCGGGAGCGCAGATACGCAGTATTTT. It yields the protein CASSLTSGSADTQYF.

The chain is built from TRBV14 and TRBJ1-2, with a weak D call TRBD1 (5 bases). V was shortened by 2 bases and J by 4 bases, with 8 bases between the two germline ends. The CDR3 runs 13 residues. CDR1 is SGHDN, CDR2 FVKESK, per germline. CDR3 sequence: CASSQRQFYGYTF. CDR3 DNA sequence: TGTGCCAGCAGCCAAAGACAGTTCTATGGCTACACCTTC.

This chain connects TRBV4-3 to TRBJ2-3, with D uncertain. The germline V gene encodes CDR1 LGHNA and CDR2 YSLEER. The V end was cut by 6 bases, the J end by 5 bases, with 12 bases between. CDR3 length: 13 residues. CDR3: CASSRGEKDTQYF. As DNA, the CDR3 is TGCGCCAGCAGTCGCGGAGAGAAAGATACGCAGTATTTT.

This clone was seen a single time. The chain carries TRBV19 and TRBJ2-2; 7 nucleotides agree with TRBD2. Germline trimming cut 7 bases from V and 4 bases from J; bases unmatched to any gene: 6. The V gene's germline CDR1 is LNHDA and CDR2 SQIVND (reference sequence). The CDR3 extends over 14 amino acids. In nucleotides, the CDR3 is TGTGCCAGTACGGTGACTAGCAGCACCGGGGAGCTGTTTTTT. This encodes CASTVTSSTGELFF. Full variable domain (remainder filled in from reference TRBV19 and TRBJ2-2): DGGITQSPKYLFRKEGQNVTLSCEQNLNHDAMYWYRQDPGQGLRLIYYSQIVNDFQKGDIAEGYSVSREKKESFPLTVTSAQKNPTAFYLCASTVTSSTGELFFGEGSRLTVL.

For this clone: Other nucleotide sequences from this sample produce the same CDR3. The gene calls are TRBV11-3 and TRBJ1-1; D gene uncertain. The germline V gene has CDR1 SGHNT and CDR2 YENEEA. The CDR3 extends over 13 amino acids. The V gene lost 5 bases and the J gene lost 6 bases, with 13 bases spanning the gap. The CDR3 spells CASSLSGGAEAFF. The CDR3, as DNA: TGTGCCAGCAGCCTCTCCGGAGGTGCTGAAGCTTTCTTT.

The chain joins TRBV5-4 to TRBJ1-4; TRBD1 agrees at 9 bases. V lost 4 bases and J lost 5; bases outside the gene matches: 6. CDR1 and CDR2 from the germline V gene are SGHNT and YYREEE (reference sequence). This CDR3 has 15 amino acids. CDR3 sequence: CASSPGGQGNEKLFF. For the CDR3, the DNA is TGTGCCAGCAGCCCGGGGGGACAGGGCAATGAAAAACTGTTTTTT.